The 5 T cell receptor beta chains in this list originate from one sample, sequenced in a study of shared clonotypes between healthy human individuals. Sequencing was performed with immunoSEQ multiplex PCR; in TCRdb, only in-frame clones are kept and a portion is missing. The repertoire has roughly 2.2 million clones, just over 90% of them found once; the top ten carry about 0.41%. The sample taken for sequencing was naive CD4+ T cells from PBMCs. Described subset: CD45RA+ positively selected. Receptors were obtained from a man between 18 and 29 years old in good health. Some clones in this sample may be carry-over from other donors' samples.

The rearrangement uses TRBV5-4 and TRBJ1-5; the D is unclear. Trimming cost V 2 bases and J 9 bases, with 12 bases left between them. This CDR3 contains 13 residues. Per the germline V gene, CDR1 is SGHNT and CDR2 is YYREEE (reference sequence). This CDR3 reads CASSFTSVGPQHF. The CDR3 bases are TGTGCCAGCAGCTTCACAAGTGTGGGGCCCCAGCATTTT.

A remark on this clone: The identical CDR3 is also encoded by other nucleotide sequences in the sample. V is TRBV4-2 and J is TRBJ2-7, with no clear D. Per germline, CDR1 LGHNA and CDR2 YNFKEQ. V was clipped by 4 bases and J by 3 bases, with 4 bases between them. This CDR3 has 11 residues. CDR3 sequence: CASSRDYEQYF. The CDR3, as DNA: TGTGCCAGCAGCCGGGACTACGAGCAGTACTTC.

This clone appeared once. The J gene is TRBJ1-5, the V gene TRBV19, with D perhaps matching TRBD1 (5 bases). The CDR3 sequence is 17 residues long. Trimming removed 3 bases from V and 1 base from J, with 16 bases in between. The germline V gene encodes CDR1 LNHDA and CDR2 SQIVND (reference sequence). CDR3 protein: CASSMGKRGPSNQPQHF. CDR3 sequence (DNA): TGTGCCAGTAGTATGGGGAAGAGGGGCCCCAGCAATCAGCCCCAGCATTTT. The whole variable domain, remainder taken from reference TRBV19 and TRBJ1-5, is DGGITQSPKYLFRKEGQNVTLSCEQNLNHDAMYWYRQDPGQGLRLIYYSQIVNDFQKGDIAEGYSVSREKKESFPLTVTSAQKNPTAFYLCASSMGKRGPSNQPQHFGDGTRLSIL.

A single count supports this clone. The chain has TRBV7-2 and TRBJ1-3; 8 bases are a match to TRBD1. Germline V CDR1 and CDR2: SGHTA, FQGNSA. With 3 bases clipped from V and 7 bases from J, the junction kept 5 bases outside the gene matches. This CDR3 comprises 14 residues. CDR3 DNA: TGTGCCAGCAGCTTGTTAGGACAGGGTAACACCATATATTTT. Translation: CASSLLGQGNTIYF. Full variable domain (rest looked up from reference TRBV7-2 and TRBJ1-3): GAGVSQSPSNKVTEKGKDVELRCDPISGHTALYWYRQSLGQGLEFLIYFQGNSAPDKSGLPSDRFSAERTGGSVSTLTIQRTQQEDSAVYLCASSLLGQGNTIYFGEGSWLTVV.

V gene TRBV9 combines with J gene TRBJ2-1, with TRBD2 matching 7 bases. In germline, CDR1 is SGDLS, CDR2 YYNGEE. The junction had 11 bases not matched to a gene; V was cut back by 4 bases and J by 4 bases. The CDR3 is made up of 16 amino acids. The CDR3: CASSSRALGGYNEQFF. For the CDR3, the DNA is TGTGCCAGCAGCTCACGGGCCCTGGGGGGGTACAATGAGCAGTTCTTC.